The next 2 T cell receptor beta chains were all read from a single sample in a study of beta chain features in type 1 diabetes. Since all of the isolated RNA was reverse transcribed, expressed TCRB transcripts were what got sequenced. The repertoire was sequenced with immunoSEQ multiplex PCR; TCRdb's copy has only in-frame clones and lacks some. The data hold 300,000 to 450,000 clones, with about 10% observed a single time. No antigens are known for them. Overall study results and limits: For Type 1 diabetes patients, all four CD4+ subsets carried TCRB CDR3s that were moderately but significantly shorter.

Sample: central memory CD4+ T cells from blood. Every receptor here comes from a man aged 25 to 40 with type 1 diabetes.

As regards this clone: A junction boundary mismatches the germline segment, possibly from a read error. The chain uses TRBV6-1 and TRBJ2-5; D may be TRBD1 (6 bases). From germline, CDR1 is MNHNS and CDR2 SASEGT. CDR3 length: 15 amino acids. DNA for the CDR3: TGTGCCATCAGTGAAAGGGGCAGGGGTGTGGAGACCCAGTACTTC. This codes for CAISERGRGVETQYF.

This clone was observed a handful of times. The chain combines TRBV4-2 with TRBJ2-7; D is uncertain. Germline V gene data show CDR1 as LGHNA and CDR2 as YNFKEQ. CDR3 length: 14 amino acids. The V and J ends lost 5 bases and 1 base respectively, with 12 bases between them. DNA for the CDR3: TGTGCCAGCAGCTTATCATCCAGTTCCTACGAGCAGTACTTC. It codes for CASSLSSSSYEQYF.